This is a list of T cell receptor beta chains from one sample in a study of cytomegalovirus exposure and HLA in healthy donors. This table comes from immunoSEQ multiplex PCR, and its TCRdb copy is limited to in-frame clones, with some not included. In the table there are around 140,000 clones, less than 90% of which are singletons. Sequences were obtained from PBMCs. The receptors originated from a man in his forties or fifties in good health and CMV-seronegative. The CDR3 runs from the conserved cysteine through the conserved F or W. Each record gives: V gene, clone size, D gene, J gene, CDR3 DNA, CDR3 protein. A D gene is named only where the DNA matches it firmly. Part of the rows lack a size; the others show once, few, many or a class for expanded clones.

TRBV27	NA	TRBD2	TRBJ2-5	TGTGCCAGCAGTCCGGGGGGGGAGACCCAGTACTTC	CASSPGGETQYF
TRBV7-3	NA	NA	TRBJ2-7	TGTGCCAGCAGCTTAGCAGGGTCCTACGAGCAGTACTTC	CASSLAGSYEQYF
TRBV4-3	few	NA	TRBJ2-2	TGCGCCAGCAGCCAAGATGTGCCTAGGGGCACCGGGGAGCTGTTTTTT	CASSQDVPRGTGELFF
TRBV18	NA	NA	TRBJ2-5	TGTGCCAGCTCAACGGACATAACAGAGACCCAGTACTTC	CASSTDITETQYF
TRBV18	NA	TRBD1	TRBJ1-4	TGTGCCAGCTCCCTCAGGGGGCCTAATGAAAAACTGTTTTTT	CASSLRGPNEKLFF
TRBV28	NA	TRBD1	TRBJ2-7	TGTGCCAGCAGTTTATTCAGAGGGGGCCCCCGCTACGAGCAGTACTTC	CASSLFRGGPRYEQYF
TRBV9	NA	NA	TRBJ1-3	TGTGCCAGCAGCGTCAGTTCAGGGAACTCTGGAAACACCATATATTTT	CASSVSSGNSGNTIYF
TRBV20-1	once	NA	TRBJ2-7	TGCAGTGCCTCGGACTACTACGAGCAGTACTTC	CSASDYYEQYF
TRBV5-1	NA	TRBD1	TRBJ2-7	TGCGCCAGCAGGGGACAGACCTACGAGCAGTACTTC	CASRGQTYEQYF
TRBV5-6	NA	TRBD1	TRBJ2-5	TGTGCCAGCAGGAGGGACAGGGAGTCCCAGTACTTC	CASRRDRESQYF
TRBV5-1	NA	TRBD1	TRBJ2-1	TGCGCCAGCAGCTTGTCAGGGACAGGGGCCTACAATGAGCAGTTCTTC	CASSLSGTGAYNEQFF
TRBV2	NA	TRBD1	TRBJ2-7	TGTGCCAGCAGTTCTCCGAGGACAGGGCAAAGCTCCTACGAGCAGTACTTC	CASSSPRTGQSSYEQYF
TRBV9	NA	TRBD2	TRBJ2-5	TGTGCCAGCAGCGTAGACACCGTTGGACTAGCCTCTGAGACCCAGTACTTC	CASSVDTVGLASETQYF
TRBV5-4	NA	TRBD1	TRBJ1-2	TGTGCCAGCAGGCGGCCGGGACAGACCAACTATGGCTACACCTTC	CASRRPGQTNYGYTF